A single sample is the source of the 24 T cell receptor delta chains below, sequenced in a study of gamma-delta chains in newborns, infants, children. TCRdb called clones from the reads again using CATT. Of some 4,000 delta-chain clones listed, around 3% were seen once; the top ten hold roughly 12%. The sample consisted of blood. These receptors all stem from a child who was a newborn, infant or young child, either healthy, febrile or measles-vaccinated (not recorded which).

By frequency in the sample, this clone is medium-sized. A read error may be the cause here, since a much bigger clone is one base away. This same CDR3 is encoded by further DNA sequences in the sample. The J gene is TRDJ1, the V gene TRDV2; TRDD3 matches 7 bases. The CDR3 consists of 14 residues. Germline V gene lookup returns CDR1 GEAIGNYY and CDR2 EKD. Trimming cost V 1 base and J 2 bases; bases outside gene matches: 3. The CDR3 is CACDTPGDTDKLIF. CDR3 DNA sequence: TGTGCCTGTGACACACCGGGGGATACCGATAAACTCATCTTT.

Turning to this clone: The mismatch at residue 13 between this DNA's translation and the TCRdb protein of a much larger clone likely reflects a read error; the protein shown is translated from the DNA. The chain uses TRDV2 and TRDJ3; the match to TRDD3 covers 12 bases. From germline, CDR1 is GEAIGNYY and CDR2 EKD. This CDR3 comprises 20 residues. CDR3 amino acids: CACDAVLGDTSSRDTRQMFF. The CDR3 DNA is TGTGCCTGTGACGCCGTACTGGGGGATACTAGCTCCCGGGACACCCGACAGATGTTTTTC.

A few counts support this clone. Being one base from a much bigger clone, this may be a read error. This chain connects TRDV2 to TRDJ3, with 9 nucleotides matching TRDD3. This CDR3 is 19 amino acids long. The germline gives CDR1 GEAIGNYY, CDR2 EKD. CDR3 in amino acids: CARDALGDRSSWDTRQMFF. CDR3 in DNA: TGTGCCCGTGACGCACTGGGGGACCGAAGCTCCTGGGACACCCGACAGATGTTTTTC.

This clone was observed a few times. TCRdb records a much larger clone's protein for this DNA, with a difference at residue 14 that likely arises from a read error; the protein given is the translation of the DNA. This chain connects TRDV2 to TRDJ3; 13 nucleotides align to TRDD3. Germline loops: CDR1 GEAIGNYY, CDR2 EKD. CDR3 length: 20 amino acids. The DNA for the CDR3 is TGTGCCTGTGACAGTTTACTGGGGGATACGCGTTCCTGGAACACCCGACAGATGTTTTTC. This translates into CACDSLLGDTRSWNTRQMFF.

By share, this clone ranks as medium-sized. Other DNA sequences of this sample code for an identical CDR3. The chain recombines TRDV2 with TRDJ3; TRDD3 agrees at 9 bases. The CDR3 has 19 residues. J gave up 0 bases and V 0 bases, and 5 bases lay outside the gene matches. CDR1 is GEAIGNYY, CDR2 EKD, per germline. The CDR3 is CACDTVTGGSSWDTRQMFF. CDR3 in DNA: TGTGCCTGTGACACCGTTACTGGGGGAAGCTCCTGGGACACCCGACAGATGTTTTTC.

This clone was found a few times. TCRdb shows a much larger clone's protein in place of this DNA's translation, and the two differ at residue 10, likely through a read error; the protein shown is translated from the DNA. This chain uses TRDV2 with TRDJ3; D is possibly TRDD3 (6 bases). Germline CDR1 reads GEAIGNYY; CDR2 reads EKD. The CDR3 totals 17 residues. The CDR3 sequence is CACDLTGPSRDTRQMFF. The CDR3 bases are TGTGCCTGTGACCTTACTGGGCCCTCCAGGGACACCCGACAGATGTTTTTC.

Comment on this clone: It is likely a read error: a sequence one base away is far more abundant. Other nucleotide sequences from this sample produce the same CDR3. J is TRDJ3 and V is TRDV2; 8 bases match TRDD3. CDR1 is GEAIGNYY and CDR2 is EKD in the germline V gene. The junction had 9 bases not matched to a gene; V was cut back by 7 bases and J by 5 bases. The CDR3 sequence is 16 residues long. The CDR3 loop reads CACDPTGIRDTRQMFF. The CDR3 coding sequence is TGTGCCTGCGACCCAACGGGGATACGGGACACCCGACAGATGTTTTTC.

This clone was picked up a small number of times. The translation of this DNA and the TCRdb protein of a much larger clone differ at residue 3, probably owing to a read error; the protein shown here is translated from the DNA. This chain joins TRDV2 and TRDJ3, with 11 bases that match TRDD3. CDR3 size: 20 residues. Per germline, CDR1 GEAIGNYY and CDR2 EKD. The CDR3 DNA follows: TGTGCCTATGACACGCTGGGGGATACTCTTAACTCCTGGGACACCCGACAGATGTTTTTC. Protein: CAYDTLGDTLNSWDTRQMFF.

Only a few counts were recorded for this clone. CDR3 loop: CACDTVSGISWDTRQMFF. In nucleotides, the CDR3 is TGTGCCTGTGACACCGTTAGTGGGATCTCCTGGGACACCCGACAGATGTTTTTC. The chain couples TRDV2 to TRDJ3, with D possibly being TRDD3 (5 bases). The V gene's germline CDR1 is GEAIGNYY and CDR2 EKD. Trimming pared 0 bases from V and 0 bases from J, leaving 11 bases between. This CDR3 contains 18 residues.

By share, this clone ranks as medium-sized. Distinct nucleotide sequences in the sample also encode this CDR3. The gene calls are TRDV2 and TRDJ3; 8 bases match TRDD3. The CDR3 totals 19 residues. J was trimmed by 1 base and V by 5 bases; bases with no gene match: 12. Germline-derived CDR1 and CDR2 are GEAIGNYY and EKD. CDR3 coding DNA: TGTGCCTGTGCCTCCCTAACTGGGGGCCCTTCCTGGGACACCCGACAGATGTTTTTC. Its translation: CACASLTGGPSWDTRQMFF.

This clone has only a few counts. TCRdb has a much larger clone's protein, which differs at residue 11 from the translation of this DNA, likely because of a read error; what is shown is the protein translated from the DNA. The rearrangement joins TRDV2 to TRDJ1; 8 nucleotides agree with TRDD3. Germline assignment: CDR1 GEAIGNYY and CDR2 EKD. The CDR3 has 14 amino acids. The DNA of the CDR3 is TGTGCCTGTGACTACTGGGGGGACACCGATGAACTCATCTTT. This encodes CACDYWGDTDELIF.

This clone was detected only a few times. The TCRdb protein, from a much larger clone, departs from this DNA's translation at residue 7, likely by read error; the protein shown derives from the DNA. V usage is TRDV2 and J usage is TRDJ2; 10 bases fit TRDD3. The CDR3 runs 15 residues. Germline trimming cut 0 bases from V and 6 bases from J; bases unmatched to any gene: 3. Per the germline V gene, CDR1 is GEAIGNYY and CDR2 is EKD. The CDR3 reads CACDTVTGGSAQLFF. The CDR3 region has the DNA TGTGCCTGTGACACCGTTACTGGGGGATCAGCACAACTCTTCTTT.

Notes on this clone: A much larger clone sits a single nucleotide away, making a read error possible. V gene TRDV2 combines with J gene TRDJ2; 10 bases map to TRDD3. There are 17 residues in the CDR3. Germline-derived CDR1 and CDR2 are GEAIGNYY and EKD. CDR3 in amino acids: CARDSLGDSRLTAQLFF. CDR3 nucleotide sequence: TGTGCCCGTGACTCACTGGGGGATTCTCGGCTGACAGCACAACTCTTCTTT.

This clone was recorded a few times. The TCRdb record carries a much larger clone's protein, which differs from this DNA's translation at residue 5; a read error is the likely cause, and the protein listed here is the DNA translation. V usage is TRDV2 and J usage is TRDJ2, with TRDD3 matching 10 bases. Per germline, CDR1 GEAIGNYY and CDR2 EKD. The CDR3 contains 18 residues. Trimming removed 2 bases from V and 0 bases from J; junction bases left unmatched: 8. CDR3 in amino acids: CACDIVGTGGSLTAQLFF. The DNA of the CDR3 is TGTGCCTGTGACATCGTAGGTACTGGGGGATCTTTGACAGCACAACTCTTCTTT.

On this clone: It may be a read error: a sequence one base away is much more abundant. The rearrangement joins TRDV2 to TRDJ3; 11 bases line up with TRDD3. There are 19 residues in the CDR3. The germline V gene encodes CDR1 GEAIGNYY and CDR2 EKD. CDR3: CACGTAGGYPSWDTRQMFF. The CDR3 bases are TGTGCCTGTGGCACCGCTGGGGGATACCCCTCCTGGGACACCCGACAGATGTTTTTC.

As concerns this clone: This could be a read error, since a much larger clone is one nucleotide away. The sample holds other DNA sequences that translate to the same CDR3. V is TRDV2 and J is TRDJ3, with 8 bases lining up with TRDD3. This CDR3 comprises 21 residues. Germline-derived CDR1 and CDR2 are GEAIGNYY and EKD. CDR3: CACDTGALLGVSSWDTRQMFF. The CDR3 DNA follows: TGCGCCTGTGACACCGGAGCTTTACTGGGGGTTAGCTCCTGGGACACCCGACAGATGTTTTTC.

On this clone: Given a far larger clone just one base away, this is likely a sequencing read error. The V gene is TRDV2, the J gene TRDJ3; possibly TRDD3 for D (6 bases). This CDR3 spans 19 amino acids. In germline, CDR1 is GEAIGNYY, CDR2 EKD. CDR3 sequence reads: CACDSIWGGSSRDTRQMFF. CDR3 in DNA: TGTGCCTGTGACTCCATCTGGGGTGGAAGCTCCCGGGACACCCGACAGATGTTTTTC.

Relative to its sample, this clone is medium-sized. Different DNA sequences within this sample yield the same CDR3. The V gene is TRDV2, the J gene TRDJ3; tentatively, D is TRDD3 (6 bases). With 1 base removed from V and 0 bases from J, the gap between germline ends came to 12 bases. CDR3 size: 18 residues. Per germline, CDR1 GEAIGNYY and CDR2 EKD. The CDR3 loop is CACDTGGFSSWDTRQMFF. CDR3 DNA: TGTGCCTGTGACACTGGGGGCTTCAGCTCCTGGGACACCCGACAGATGTTTTTC.

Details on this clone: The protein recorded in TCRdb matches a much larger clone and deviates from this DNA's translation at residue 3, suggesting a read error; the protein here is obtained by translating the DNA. CDR3 residues: CARDPVLGAPLTAQLFF. CDR3 nucleotide sequence: TGTGCCCGTGACCCCGTACTGGGGGCCCCTTTGACAGCACAACTCTTCTTT. The J gene is TRDJ2, the V gene TRDV2; 8 bases are shared with TRDD3. CDR1 and CDR2 from the germline V gene are GEAIGNYY and EKD. The CDR3 runs 17 residues.

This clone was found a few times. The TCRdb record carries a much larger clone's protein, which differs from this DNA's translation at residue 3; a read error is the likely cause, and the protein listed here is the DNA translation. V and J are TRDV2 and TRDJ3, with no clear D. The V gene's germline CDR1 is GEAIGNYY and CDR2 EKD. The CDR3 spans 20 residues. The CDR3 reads CARDRITGSPLSWDTRQMFF. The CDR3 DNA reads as TGTGCCCGTGACCGTATTACGGGTTCACCTCTCTCCTGGGACACCCGACAGATGTTTTTC.

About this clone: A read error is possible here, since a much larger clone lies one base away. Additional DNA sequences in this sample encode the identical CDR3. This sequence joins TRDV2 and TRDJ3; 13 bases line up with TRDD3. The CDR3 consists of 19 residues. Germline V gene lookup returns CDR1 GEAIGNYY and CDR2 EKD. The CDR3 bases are TGCGCCTGTGACACACTGGGGGATACGGGCTCCTGGGACACCCGACAGATGTTTTTC. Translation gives CACDTLGDTGSWDTRQMFF.

Here the CDR3 reads CALGEGRGRRWGIKTDKLIF. In nucleotides, the CDR3 is TGTGCTCTTGGGGAAGGGAGGGGGCGGCGTTGGGGGATAAAGACCGATAAACTCATCTTT. The rearrangement links TRDV1 to TRDJ1; TRDD3 agrees at 9 bases. Germline trimming cut 2 bases from V and 2 bases from J; bases unmatched to any gene: 18. Germline V gene data show CDR1 as TSWWSYY and CDR2 as QGS. The CDR3 contains 20 residues.

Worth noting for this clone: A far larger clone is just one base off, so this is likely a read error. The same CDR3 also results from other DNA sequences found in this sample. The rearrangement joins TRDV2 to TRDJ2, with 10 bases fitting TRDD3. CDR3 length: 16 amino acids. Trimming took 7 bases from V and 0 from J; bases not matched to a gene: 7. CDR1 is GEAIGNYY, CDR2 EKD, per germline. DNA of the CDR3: TGTGCCTGCGACGGTCTGGGGGATACTTTGACAGCACAACTCTTCTTT. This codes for CACDGLGDTLTAQLFF.

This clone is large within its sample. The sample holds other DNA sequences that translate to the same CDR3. The chain's CDR3 is CACDNTGGSWDTRQMFF. CDR3 DNA sequence: TGTGCCTGTGACAATACTGGGGGATCCTGGGACACCCGACAGATGTTTTTC. The V gene is TRDV2, the J gene TRDJ3, with 9 nucleotides matching TRDD3. This CDR3 region has 17 residues. The germline CDR1 and CDR2 sequences are GEAIGNYY and EKD. Losses at the gene ends were 2 bases for V and 1 base for J; bases not matched to a gene: 2.